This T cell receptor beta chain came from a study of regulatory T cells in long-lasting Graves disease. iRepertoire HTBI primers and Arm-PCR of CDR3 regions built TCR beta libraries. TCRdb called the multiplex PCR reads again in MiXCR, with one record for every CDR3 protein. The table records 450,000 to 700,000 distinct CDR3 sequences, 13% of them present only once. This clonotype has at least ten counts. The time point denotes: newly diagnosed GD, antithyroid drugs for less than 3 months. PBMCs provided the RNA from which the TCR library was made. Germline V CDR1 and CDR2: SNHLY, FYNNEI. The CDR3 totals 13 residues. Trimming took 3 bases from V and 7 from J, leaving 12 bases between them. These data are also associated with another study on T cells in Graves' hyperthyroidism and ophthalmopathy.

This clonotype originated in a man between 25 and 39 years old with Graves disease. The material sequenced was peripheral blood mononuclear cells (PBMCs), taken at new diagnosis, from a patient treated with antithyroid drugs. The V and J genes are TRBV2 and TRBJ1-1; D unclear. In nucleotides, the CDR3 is TGTGCCAGCAGTGAGTCCGCGGGAGGTGAAGCTTTCTTT. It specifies CASSESAGGEAFF.